This T cell receptor (beta chain) was obtained from a study of OX40 agonist ivuxolimab in advanced cancers. Looking at the study overall: Three dose-escalation patients had partial responses: one with hepatocellular carcinoma and two with cutaneous melanoma.

This clone was seen more than once but under ten times. Its target is unknown. Additional DNA sequences in this sample encode the identical CDR3. General observations from the study: Patients with a partial response at 0.1-3.0 mg/kg had among the lowest clonal expansion. Researchers report that CD8+ T cells had, on average, more expanded clones than CD4+.

Using immunoSEQ multiplex PCR, the repertoire was profiled, and TCRdb retains in-frame clones only, with some absent. The sample contains some 66,000 clones, around 90% of which appear only once. Germline V gives CDR1 SGHVS, CDR2 FQNEAQ. The CDR3 has 17 residues. V was pared by 2 bases and J by 0 bases, with 5 bases of the junction left unmatched. Sequenced here: CD4+ or CD8+ T cells sorted from blood, sampled in a trial of the OX40 agonist ivuxolimab. This sequence originates from an adult with an advanced solid tumor such as melanoma, head and neck, liver or kidney cancer. V usage is TRBV7-8 and J usage is TRBJ1-5; TRBD1 matches at 9 bases. The CDR3 spells CASSLRTGAYSNQPQHF. The CDR3 DNA reads TGTGCCAGCAGCTTAAGGACAGGGGCTTATAGCAATCAGCCCCAGCATTTT.